A selection of T cell receptor beta chains follows, all from one sample in a study of brain T cells in children with intractable seizures. Data came from immunoSEQ multiplex PCR; TCRdb stores just in-frame clones and leaves some out. The repertoire holds more than 40,000 clones, with about 93% as singletons. Sequencing used peripheral blood, obtained at surgery. The receptors shown here come from a girl aged 2-10 years with tuberous sclerosis and intractable seizures. The conserved cysteine and the conserved F or W are not part of the CDR3 here. Fields, in order: V gene, CDR3 length, D gene, J gene, CDR3 protein. The D gene is left open where the match is weak.

>TRBV5-1|11|.|TRBJ2-3
ASSLTVTDTQY
>TRBV19|11|.|TRBJ1-1
ASSTGLNTEAF
>TRBV15|11|.|TRBJ1-2
ATSVGSDYGYT
>TRBV10-1|10|.|TRBJ1-1
ASSESYTEAF
>TRBV18|11|.|TRBJ1-2
ASSPEGYYGYT
>TRBV4-1|12|.|TRBJ2-7
ASSHSSLGYEQY
>TRBV29-1|14|.|TRBJ1-1
SVEGLGRGFSTEAF
>TRBV6-5|13|TRBD1|TRBJ1-5
ASSPDRGWNQPQH
>TRBV5-5|13|.|TRBJ2-7
ASSTGTHSSYEQY
>TRBV5-3|15|TRBD1|TRBJ1-1
ARSPGQGARMDTEAF
>TRBV6-4|14|.|TRBJ1-4
ASSDSREWGHEKLF
>TRBV4-1|16|.|TRBJ1-4
ASSQDEGAGIGGEKLF
>TRBV9|16|TRBD1|TRBJ1-1
ASSDTAGTGWVNTEAF
>TRBV9|15|.|TRBJ1-3
ASSVEVSGPSGNTIY
>TRBV4-2|12|TRBD1|TRBJ1-1
ASSRGQENTEAF
>TRBV4-1|12|.|TRBJ1-3
ASSQVAPGNTIY
>TRBV3-1/TRBV3-2|14|.|TRBJ2-3
ASSQGRLAAADTQY
>TRBV19|11|TRBD2|TRBJ2-3
ASRNREGDTQY
>TRBV30|10|TRBD1|TRBJ2-7
AWSGTGDEQY
>TRBV19|13|.|TRBJ1-6
ASSMGARVNSPLH
>TRBV30|11|.|TRBJ2-3
AWSPDYTDTQY
>TRBV5-1|11|.|TRBJ1-5
ASSFGADQPQH
>TRBV3-1/TRBV3-2|11|.|TRBJ1-1
ASSPGAPTEAF
>TRBV27|12|.|TRBJ1-6
ASSFTGRNSPLH
>TRBV30|11|.|TRBJ1-1
AWSGDSNTEAF
>TRBV2|15|.|TRBJ1-4
ASRDLQGGKANEKLF
>TRBV5-4|12|TRBD1|TRBJ1-1
ASSVWDRGTEAF
>TRBV6-5|13|.|TRBJ1-2
ASSYFRGGGYGYT
>TRBV6-5|13|TRBD1|TRBJ1-6
ASQLGQALNSPLH
>TRBV4-1|13|.|TRBJ2-7
ASSQGSDSSYEQY
>TRBV12-3/TRBV12-4|11|TRBD1|TRBJ1-1
ASRLTGLAEAF
>TRBV19|13|.|TRBJ2-7
ATRDRDRISYEQY
>TRBV2|14|.|TRBJ2-2
ASSERDSKNSGELF
>TRBV4-1|13|.|TRBJ1-5
ASSWTDRYNQPQH
>TRBV23-1|14|.|TRBJ1-2
ASSQQEGQGAYGYT
>TRBV6-5|13|.|TRBJ1-1
ASSYLQTVNTEAF
>TRBV21-1|16|.|TRBJ1-6
ASSKAGHRDPYNSPLH
>TRBV5-1|14|TRBD1|TRBJ1-1
ASSSRTGGPNTEAF
>TRBV6-5|13|.|TRBJ1-5
ASSPVRIRNQPQH
>TRBV5-1|13|TRBD2|TRBJ2-7
ASSALAGSSYEQY
>TRBV2|13|.|TRBJ1-5
ASINRADSNQPQH